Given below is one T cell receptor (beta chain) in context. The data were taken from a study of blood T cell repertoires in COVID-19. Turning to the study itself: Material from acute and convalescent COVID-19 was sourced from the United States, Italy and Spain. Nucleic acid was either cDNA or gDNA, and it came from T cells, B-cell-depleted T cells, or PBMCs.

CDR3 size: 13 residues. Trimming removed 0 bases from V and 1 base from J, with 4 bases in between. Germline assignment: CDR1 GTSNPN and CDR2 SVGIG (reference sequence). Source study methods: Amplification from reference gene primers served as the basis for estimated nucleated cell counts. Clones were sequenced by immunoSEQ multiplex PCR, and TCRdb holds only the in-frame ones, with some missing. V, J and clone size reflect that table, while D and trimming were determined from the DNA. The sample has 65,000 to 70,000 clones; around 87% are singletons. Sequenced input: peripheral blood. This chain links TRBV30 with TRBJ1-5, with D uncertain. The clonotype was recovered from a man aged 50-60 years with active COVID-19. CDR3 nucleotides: TGTGCCTGGAGTGTACGGAGCAATCAGCCCCAGCATTTT. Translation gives CAWSVRSNQPQHF.